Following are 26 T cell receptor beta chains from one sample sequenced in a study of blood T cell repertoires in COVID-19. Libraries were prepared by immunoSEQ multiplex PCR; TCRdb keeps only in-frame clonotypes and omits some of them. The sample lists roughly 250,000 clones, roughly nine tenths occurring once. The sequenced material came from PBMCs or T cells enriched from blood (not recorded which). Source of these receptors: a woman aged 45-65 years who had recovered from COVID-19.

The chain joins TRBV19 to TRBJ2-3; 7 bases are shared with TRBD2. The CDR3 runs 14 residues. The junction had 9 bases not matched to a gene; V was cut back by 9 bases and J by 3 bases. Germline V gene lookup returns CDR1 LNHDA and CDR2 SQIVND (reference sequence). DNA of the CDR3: TGTGCCAGACCCTTAGCGGGCCCAACAGATACGCAGTATTTT. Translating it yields CARPLAGPTDTQYF.

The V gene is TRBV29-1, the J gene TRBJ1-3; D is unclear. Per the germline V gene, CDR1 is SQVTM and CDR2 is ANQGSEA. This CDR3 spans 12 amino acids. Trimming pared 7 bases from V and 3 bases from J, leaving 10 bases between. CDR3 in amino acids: CSANTLGNTIYF. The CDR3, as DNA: TGCAGCGCCAACACCCTTGGAAACACCATATATTTT.

The CDR3 reads CASSPDTLSSYNSPLHF. CDR3 DNA: TGTGCCAGCAGTCCCGACACCTTGAGCTCCTATAATTCACCCCTCCACTTT. This chain uses TRBV28 with TRBJ1-6; D gene unclear. There are 17 residues in the CDR3. CDR1 and CDR2 from the germline V gene are MDHEN and SYDVKM. Trimming shortened V by 5 bases and J by 0 bases, and 14 bases separated the two germline ends.

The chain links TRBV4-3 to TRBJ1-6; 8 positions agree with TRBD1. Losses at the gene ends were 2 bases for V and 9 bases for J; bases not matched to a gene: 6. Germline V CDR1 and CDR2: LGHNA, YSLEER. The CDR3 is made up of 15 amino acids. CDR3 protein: CASSQSQGESSPLHF. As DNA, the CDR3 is TGCGCCAGCAGCCAATCACAGGGGGAAAGTTCACCCCTCCACTTT.

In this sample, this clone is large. For the CDR3, the DNA is TGTGCCAGCAGCCAATCGACAGGGGGCGGTGGCTACACCTTC. Protein: CASSQSTGGGGYTF. The chain couples TRBV16 to TRBJ1-2, with 10 bases that match TRBD1. The germline CDR1 and CDR2 sequences are KGHSY and FQNENV. After removal of 0 bases from V and 7 bases from J, the junction contained 2 bases not matched to a gene. The CDR3 loop spans 14 amino acids.

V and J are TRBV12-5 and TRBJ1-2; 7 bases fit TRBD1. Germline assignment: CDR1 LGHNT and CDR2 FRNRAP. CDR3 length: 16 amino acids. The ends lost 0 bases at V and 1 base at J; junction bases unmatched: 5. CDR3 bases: TGTGCTAGTGGTTTGGTATCAGGGGGTTATAACTATGGCTACACCTTC. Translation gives CASGLVSGGYNYGYTF. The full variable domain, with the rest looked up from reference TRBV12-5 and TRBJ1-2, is DARVTQTPRHKVTEMGQEVTMRCQPILGHNTVFWYRQTMMQGLELLAYFRNRAPLDDSGMPKDRFSAEMPDATLATLKIQPSEPRDSAVYFCASGLVSGGYNYGYTFGSGTRLTVV.

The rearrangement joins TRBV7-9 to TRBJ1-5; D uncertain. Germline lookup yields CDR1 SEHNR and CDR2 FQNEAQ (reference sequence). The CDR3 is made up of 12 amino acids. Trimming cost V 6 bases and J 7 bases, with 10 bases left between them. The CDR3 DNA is TGTGCCAGCAGTCGGGAACAACAGCCCCAGCATTTT. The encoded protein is CASSREQQPQHF. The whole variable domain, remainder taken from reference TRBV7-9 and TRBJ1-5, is DTGVSQNPRHKITKRGQNVTFRCDPISEHNRLYWYRQTLGQGPEFLTYFQNEAQLEKSRLLSDRFSAERPKGSFSTLEIQRTEQGDSAMYLCASSREQQPQHFGDGTRLSIL.

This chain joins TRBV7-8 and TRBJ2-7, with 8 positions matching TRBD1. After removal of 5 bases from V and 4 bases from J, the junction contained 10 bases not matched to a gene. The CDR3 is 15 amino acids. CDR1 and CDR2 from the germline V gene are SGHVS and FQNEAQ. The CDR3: CASSQGQGHWYEQYF. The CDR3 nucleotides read TGTGCCAGCAGCCAAGGACAGGGACATTGGTACGAGCAGTACTTC.

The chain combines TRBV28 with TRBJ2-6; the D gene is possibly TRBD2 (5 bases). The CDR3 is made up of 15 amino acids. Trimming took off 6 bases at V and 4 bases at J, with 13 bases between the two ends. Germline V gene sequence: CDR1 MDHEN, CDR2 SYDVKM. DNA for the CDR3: TGTGCCAGCAGCCTCGAGGGATCCGGGGCCAACGTCCTGACTTTC. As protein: CASSLEGSGANVLTF.

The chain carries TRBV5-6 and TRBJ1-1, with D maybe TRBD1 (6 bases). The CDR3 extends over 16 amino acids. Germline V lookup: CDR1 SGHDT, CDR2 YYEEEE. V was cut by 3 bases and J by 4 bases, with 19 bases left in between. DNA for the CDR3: TGTGCCAGCAGCTACGGAGGACAGACCATAGGCACTGAAGCTTTCTTT. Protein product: CASSYGGQTIGTEAFF.

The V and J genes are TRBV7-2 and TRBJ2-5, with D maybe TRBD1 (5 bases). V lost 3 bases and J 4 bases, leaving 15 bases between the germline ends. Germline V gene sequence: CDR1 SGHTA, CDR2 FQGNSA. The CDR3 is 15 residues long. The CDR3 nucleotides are TGTGCCAGCAGCTTTAGGTCTACCCAGGGAGAGACCCAGTACTTC. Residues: CASSFRSTQGETQYF.

CDR3 nucleotide sequence: TGTGCCAGCAGTTTATCGAGAGAGAGAGATACGCAGTATTTT. It yields the protein CASSLSRERDTQYF. The chain uses TRBV28 and TRBJ2-3; D gene uncertain. Germline V gives CDR1 MDHEN, CDR2 SYDVKM. The CDR3 is made up of 14 amino acids. V was cut by 1 base and J by 5 bases, with 10 bases left in between.

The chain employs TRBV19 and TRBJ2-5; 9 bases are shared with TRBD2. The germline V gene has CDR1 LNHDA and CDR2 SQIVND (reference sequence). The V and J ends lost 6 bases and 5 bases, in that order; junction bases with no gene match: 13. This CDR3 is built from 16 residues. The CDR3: CASSDPRAGGRETQYF. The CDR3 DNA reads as TGTGCCAGTAGCGACCCTAGAGCGGGAGGACGGGAGACCCAGTACTTC. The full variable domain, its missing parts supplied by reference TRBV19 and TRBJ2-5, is DGGITQSPKYLFRKEGQNVTLSCEQNLNHDAMYWYRQDPGQGLRLIYYSQIVNDFQKGDIAEGYSVSREKKESFPLTVTSAQKNPTAFYLCASSDPRAGGRETQYFGPGTRLLVL.

The CDR3 nucleotides are TGCAGCGTTGATGGTGGGGAGTTCTACGAGCAGTACTTC. This sequence encodes CSVDGGEFYEQYF. The V gene is TRBV29-1, the J gene TRBJ2-7; TRBD2 is a possible D gene (5 bases). Trimming took 3 bases from V and 3 from J, leaving 12 bases between them. This CDR3 has 13 amino acids. Germline CDR1 is SQVTM and CDR2 is ANQGSEA.

In DNA form, the CDR3 reads TGTGCCAGCAGTCCGACCGGGACAGGGACCTACGAGCAGTACTTC. It codes for CASSPTGTGTYEQYF. The V and J genes are TRBV27 and TRBJ2-7, with 9 bases matching TRBD1. The CDR3 contains 15 residues. Trimming cost V 5 bases and J 2 bases; bases outside gene matches: 7. Germline V gene lookup returns CDR1 MNHEY and CDR2 SMNVEV (reference sequence).

The CDR3 DNA reads as TGTGCCAGCAGCTTAGACTCGAACAGGGGGAACTATGGCTACACCTTC. It encodes CASSLDSNRGNYGYTF. The rearrangement joins TRBV7-2 to TRBJ1-2, with 8 positions matching TRBD1. Germline V gene data show CDR1 as SGHTA and CDR2 as FQGNSA. This CDR3 contains 16 residues. V shed 1 base and J 2 bases; nucleotides not matched to a gene: 6. Using reference TRBV7-2 and TRBJ1-2 for the parts outside the CDR3, the full variable domain is GAGVSQSPSNKVTEKGKDVELRCDPISGHTALYWYRQSLGQGLEFLIYFQGNSAPDKSGLPSDRFSAERTGGSVSTLTIQRTQQEDSAVYLCASSLDSNRGNYGYTFGSGTRLTVV.

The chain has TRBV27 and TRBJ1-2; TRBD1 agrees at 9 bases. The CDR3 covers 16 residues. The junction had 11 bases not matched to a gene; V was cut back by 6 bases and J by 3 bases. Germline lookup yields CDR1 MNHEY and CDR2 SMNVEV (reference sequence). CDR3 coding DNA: TGTGCCAGCAGGCAATTGGGACAGGGCGATCACTATGGCTACACCTTC. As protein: CASRQLGQGDHYGYTF.

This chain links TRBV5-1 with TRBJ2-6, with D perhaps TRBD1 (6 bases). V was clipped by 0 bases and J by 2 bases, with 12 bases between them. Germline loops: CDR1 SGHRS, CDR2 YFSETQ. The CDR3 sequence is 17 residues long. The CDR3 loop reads CASSLEGVRTGANVLTF. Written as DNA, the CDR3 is TGCGCCAGCAGCTTGGAGGGGGTTAGAACTGGGGCCAACGTCCTGACTTTC.

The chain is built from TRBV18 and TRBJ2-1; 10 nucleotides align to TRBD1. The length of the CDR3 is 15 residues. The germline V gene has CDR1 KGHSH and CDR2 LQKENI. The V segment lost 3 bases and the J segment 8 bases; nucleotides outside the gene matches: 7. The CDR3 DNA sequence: TGTGCCAGCTCACCTAGACAGGGGGCGTACGATGAGCAGTTCTTC. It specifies CASSPRQGAYDEQFF.

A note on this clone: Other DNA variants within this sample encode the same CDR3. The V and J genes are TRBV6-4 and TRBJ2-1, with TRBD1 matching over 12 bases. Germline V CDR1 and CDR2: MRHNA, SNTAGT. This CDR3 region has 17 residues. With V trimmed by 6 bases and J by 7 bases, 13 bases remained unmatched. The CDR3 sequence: CASSLRPPGQGANEQFF. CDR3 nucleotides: TGTGCCAGCAGCTTAAGACCCCCGGGACAGGGGGCTAATGAGCAGTTCTTC.

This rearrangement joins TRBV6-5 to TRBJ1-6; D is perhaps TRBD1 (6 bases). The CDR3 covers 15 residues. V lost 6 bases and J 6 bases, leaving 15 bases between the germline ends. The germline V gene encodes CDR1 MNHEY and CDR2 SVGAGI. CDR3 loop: CASSFFTGLNSPLHF. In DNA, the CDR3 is TGTGCCAGCAGCTTTTTTACAGGGCTTAATTCACCCCTCCACTTT.

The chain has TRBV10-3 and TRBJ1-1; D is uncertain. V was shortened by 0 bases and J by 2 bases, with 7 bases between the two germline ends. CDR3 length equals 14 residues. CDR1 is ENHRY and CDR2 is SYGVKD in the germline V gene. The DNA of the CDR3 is TGTGCCATCAGTGAGTCGTCTAGTAACACTGAAGCTTTCTTT. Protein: CAISESSSNTEAFF.

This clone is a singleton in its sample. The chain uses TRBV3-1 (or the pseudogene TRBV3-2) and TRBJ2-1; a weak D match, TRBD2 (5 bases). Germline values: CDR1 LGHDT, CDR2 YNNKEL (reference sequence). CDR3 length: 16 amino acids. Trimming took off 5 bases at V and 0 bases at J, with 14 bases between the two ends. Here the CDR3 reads CASSSLAGSSYNEQFF. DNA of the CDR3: TGTGCCAGCAGCTCCCTTGCGGGCAGCTCCTACAATGAGCAGTTCTTC.

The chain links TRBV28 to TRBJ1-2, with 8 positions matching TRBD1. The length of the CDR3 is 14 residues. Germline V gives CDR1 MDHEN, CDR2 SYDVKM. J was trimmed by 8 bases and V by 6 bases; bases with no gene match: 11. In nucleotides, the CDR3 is TGTGCCAGCAGCCCAGGGGGCAGGGCGGTGGGCTACACCTTC. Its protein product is CASSPGGRAVGYTF.

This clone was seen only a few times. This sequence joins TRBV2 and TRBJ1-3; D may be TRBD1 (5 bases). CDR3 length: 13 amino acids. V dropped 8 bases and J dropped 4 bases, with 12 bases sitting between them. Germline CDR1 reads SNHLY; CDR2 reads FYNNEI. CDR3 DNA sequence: TGTGCCAGCGGGGGGACCGCAGGAAACACCATATATTTT. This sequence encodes CASGGTAGNTIYF.

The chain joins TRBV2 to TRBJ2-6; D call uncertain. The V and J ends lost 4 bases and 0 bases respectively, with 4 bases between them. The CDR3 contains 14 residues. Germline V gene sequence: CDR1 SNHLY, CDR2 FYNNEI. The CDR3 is CASSGSSGANVLTF. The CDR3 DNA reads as TGTGCCAGCAGTGGCAGCTCTGGGGCCAACGTCCTGACTTTC.